The rows below give T cell receptor beta chains drawn from one sample of a study of blood T cell repertoires in COVID-19. Assay: immunoSEQ multiplex PCR; the TCRdb copy retains only in-frame clones and omits some. The sample carries about 110,000 clones, roughly 80% recorded once. Sequencing input: peripheral blood. Receptor source: a woman aged 55-70 years with acute or convalescent COVID-19. The CDR3 runs from the conserved cysteine through the conserved F or W. The D gene is left open where the match is weak. Size is omitted from some rows. Given values are once, few, many or a class for expanded clones.

>TRBJ2-6|-|TRBV7-9|-
TGTGCCAGCAGCTGGCAGGGCGGTGGGGCCAACGTCCTGACTTTC
CASSWQGGGANVLTF
>TRBJ1-4|-|TRBV16|-
TGTGCCAGCAGCCAAGCGGGGCGCGAGAATGAAAAACTGTTTTTT
CASSQAGRENEKLFF
>TRBJ1-2|-|TRBV5-1|-
TGCGCCAGCAGCTTGGCCGGTCAGACTTCGTATGGCTACACCTTC
CASSLAGQTSYGYTF
>TRBJ1-3|few|TRBV11-2|TRBD1
TGTGCCAGCAGCCCCGGGACAGGGGGAAACACCATATATTTT
CASSPGTGGNTIYF
>TRBJ1-1|few|TRBV6-5|-
TGTGCCAGCAGTTACTCGCGGGGAATGAACACTGAAGCTTTCTTT
CASSYSRGMNTEAFF
>TRBJ2-7|-|TRBV5-1|-
TGCGCCAGCAGCTTGGGTGGCAGGGTCCACGAGCAGTACTTC
CASSLGGRVHEQYF
>TRBJ2-1|-|TRBV5-4|-
TGTGCCAGCAGCGCGTACAGGGCCGCTTACAATGAGCAGTTCTTC
CASSAYRAAYNEQFF
>TRBJ1-1|-|TRBV12-3/TRBV12-4|-
TGTGCCAGCAGTTTAGGCCGCCAGGTAGAAGCTTTCTTT
CASSLGRQVEAFF
>TRBJ1-6|-|TRBV6-6|-
TGTGCCAGCAGCTACCGCCAGGGGCATTCACCCCTCCACTTT
CASSYRQGHSPLHF
>TRBJ2-7|-|TRBV11-2|-
TGTGCCAGCAGCACTCGGGTTTCCTACGAGCAGTACTTC
CASSTRVSYEQYF
>TRBJ1-2|-|TRBV2|-
TGTGCCAGCAGTGCGAACTATGGCTACACCTTC
CASSANYGYTF
>TRBJ1-3|-|TRBV7-9|-
TGTGCCAGCAGCTCTCGGGAAAGTGTCTCTGGAAACACCATATATTTT
CASSSRESVSGNTIYF
>TRBJ1-2|once|TRBV6-6|-
TGTGCCAGCAGGGCAAGACTAGGGGCCGACCACGGCTACACCTTC
CASRARLGADHGYTF
>TRBJ2-1|-|TRBV2|TRBD2
TGTGCCAGCAGGGCGACTAGCGGGAGGGGTAATGAGCAGTTCTTC
CASRATSGRGNEQFF
>TRBJ1-1|-|TRBV28|-
TGTGCCAGCAGGGCGGGGGGACACCAGAACACTGAAGCTTTCTTT
CASRAGGHQNTEAFF
>TRBJ2-3|-|TRBV4-1|-
TGCGCCAGCAGCCAAGGAGGGGGGGGGCGTGCTGGCGATACGCAGTATTTT
CASSQGGGGRAGDTQYF
>TRBJ1-4|-|TRBV7-2|-
TGTGCCAGCAGCTTAACTCACGCAACTAATGAAAAACTGTTTTTT
CASSLTHATNEKLFF
>TRBJ2-7|-|TRBV7-9|-
TGTGCCAGCAGCTTTACAGGCTACGAGCAGTACTTC
CASSFTGYEQYF
>TRBJ1-4|-|TRBV15|-
TGTGCCACCAGCAGAGACGCGATCCGAACTAATGAAAAACTGTTTTTT
CATSRDAIRTNEKLFF
>TRBJ2-7|-|TRBV27|TRBD2
TGTGCCAGCAGCACAGGACTAGCGGGAGGGCTCGAGCAGTACTTC
CASSTGLAGGLEQYF
>TRBJ2-7|-|TRBV7-2|TRBD2
TGTGCCAGCAGCTTGCGCGGGGGGGCTTCCGAGCAGTACTTC
CASSLRGGASEQYF
>TRBJ1-5|-|TRBV19|-
TGTGCCAGTAGTATCTTCCAGAACAATCAGCCCCAGCATTTT
CASSIFQNNQPQHF
>TRBJ2-3|-|TRBV14|TRBD1
TGTGCCAGCAGCCCCTTTTACAGGGGGCTGGTGGATACGCAGTATTTT
CASSPFYRGLVDTQYF
>TRBJ1-6|-|TRBV30|TRBD1
TGTGCCTGGAGTTGGGACAGGAGCTCCTATAATTCACCCCTCCACTTT
CAWSWDRSSYNSPLHF
>TRBJ2-7|-|TRBV7-8|-
TGTGCCAGCAGCCTCCGGGACGAGCAGTACTTC
CASSLRDEQYF
>TRBJ2-2|-|TRBV7-9|-
TGTGCCAGCAGCCCCCTTCTTATGCAGACAAGCACCGGGGAGCTGTTTTTT
CASSPLLMQTSTGELFF
>TRBJ2-7|-|TRBV27|-
TGTGCCAGCAGTGAAAGGGGATCCTACGAGCAGTACTTC
CASSERGSYEQYF